Presented here are 10 T cell receptor beta chains from one specimen sequenced in a study of T cells in Graves' hyperthyroidism and ophthalmopathy. TCR beta CDR3 regions were amplified from RNA transcripts. The HTBI set primed first-round TCR CDR3 RT-PCR. TCRdb ran MiXCR on the multiplex PCR reads and lists one entry per CDR3 protein. The sample lists fewer than 350,000 distinct CDR3 sequences; roughly 14% were seen once. Sequenced material: blood. These receptors originate from a woman aged 25 to 39 with Graves' hyperthyroidism that later progressed to Graves' ophthalmopathy.

In its sample, this clonotype was seen many times. The V gene is TRBV11-2, the J gene TRBJ2-3; the D is unclear. The germline V and J ends were trimmed by 3 bases and 5 bases, with 18 bases remaining between them. The CDR3 is 16 amino acids. Germline V CDR1 and CDR2: SGHAT, FQNNGV. The chain's CDR3 is CASSFGVNIFRDTQYF. The DNA of the CDR3 is TGTGCCAGCAGCTTTGGGGTCAACATTTTCAGAGATACGCAGTATTTT.

The chain carries TRBV2 and TRBJ2-3; 11 positions agree with TRBD1. The CDR3 has 16 residues. V lost 4 bases and J lost 4; bases outside the gene matches: 7. Germline V lookup: CDR1 SNHLY, CDR2 FYNNEI. In DNA, the CDR3 is TGTGCCAGCAGTGGGACAGGGGGCCCGGCCCCAGATACGCAGTATTTT. The encoded protein is CASSGTGGPAPDTQYF.

Turning to this clonotype: A much bigger clone sits one base away, suggesting this may be a read error. J is TRBJ2-7 and V is TRBV5-1; 7 nucleotides align to TRBD1. Looked up from germline, CDR1 is SGHRS and CDR2 is YFSETQ. The CDR3 length is 16 residues. Trimming took 0 bases from V and 7 from J; bases not matched to a gene: 13. The CDR3 DNA reads as TGCGCCAGCAGCTTGGGCAGGACAGGCAGTTCCCGGGAGCAGTACTTC. It translates to CASSLGRTGSSREQYF.

This clonotype was picked up a small number of times. One end of the junction fails to match germline, which may point to a read error. The rearrangement joins TRBV7-2 to TRBJ2-7; 9 bases are shared with TRBD2. The germline V gene encodes CDR1 SGHTA and CDR2 FQGNSA. This CDR3 region has 17 residues. CDR3 in amino acids: CASSLEVRLAGNYDQYF. The CDR3 DNA follows: TGTGCCAGCAGCTTAGAAGTTCGGCTAGCGGGAAATTACGACCAGTACTTC.

This clonotype occurred a few times. This chain joins TRBV5-6 and TRBJ2-5; 10 nucleotides align to TRBD2. CDR3 length equals 15 residues. Germline CDR1 SGHDT, CDR2 YYEEEE. V dropped 0 bases and J dropped 9; count of bases not matched to a gene: 8. The CDR3 sequence: CASSLEASGRQAQYF. The DNA of the CDR3 is TGTGCCAGCAGCTTGGAAGCTAGCGGGAGACAGGCCCAGTACTTC.

The chain combines TRBV6-1 with TRBJ1-5, with D hard to call. The CDR3 is 18 amino acids. V dropped 5 bases and J dropped 2 bases, with 22 bases sitting between them. Germline loops: CDR1 MNHNS, CDR2 SASEGT. The CDR3 reads CASSLLMAPRAGNQPQHF. The CDR3 DNA sequence: TGTGCCAGCAGTCTTCTTATGGCACCCAGAGCGGGCAATCAGCCCCAGCATTTT.

The V and J genes are TRBV4-3 and TRBJ2-7, with D hard to call. V was cut by 0 bases and J by 4 bases, with 10 bases left in between. The CDR3 spans 14 residues. Germline V gene sequence: CDR1 LGHNA, CDR2 YSLEER. The CDR3 bases are TGCGCCAGCAGCCAAGACCTGAAGGGTTACGAGCAGTACTTC. This gives the protein CASSQDLKGYEQYF.

This chain connects TRBV5-6 to TRBJ2-1; TRBD2 aligns across 13 bases. Trimming cost V 7 bases and J 7 bases; bases outside gene matches: 5. This CDR3 is 14 amino acids long. Looked up from germline, CDR1 is SGHDT and CDR2 is YYEEEE. The CDR3 region is CASGLAGVFNEQFF. In DNA form, the CDR3 reads TGTGCCAGCGGACTAGCGGGAGTATTTAATGAGCAGTTCTTC.

There are many counts of this clonotype. The chain employs TRBV6-6 and TRBJ1-2; unclear D gene. The germline CDR1 and CDR2 sequences are MNHNY and SVGAGI (reference sequence). The length of the CDR3 is 13 residues. The ends were cut back, 0 bases at V and 7 bases at J, with 9 bases in the middle. The CDR3 reads CASSYSWERGYTF. CDR3 sequence (DNA): TGTGCCAGCAGTTACTCCTGGGAACGTGGCTACACCTTC.

This clonotype was counted at least ten times. The V call is TRBV7-2, the J call TRBJ2-7; D is unresolved. V lost 1 base, J lost 5 bases, and 12 bases lay in between. The CDR3 totals 14 residues. Germline loops: CDR1 SGHTA, CDR2 FQGNSA. The CDR3 reads CASSLVSPRDEQYF. Here the CDR3 DNA reads TGTGCCAGCAGCTTAGTCTCCCCCAGAGACGAGCAGTACTTC.